The present T cell receptor (beta chain) was sequenced within a study of vaccination effects on CD4 cells after COVID-19. On the study more broadly: Sampling occurred a median 72 days post second dose, range 14 to 241. Study results and limitations: Healthy vaccinees' vaccine-induced clones included only 1 of 255 cross-reacting with common cold coronaviruses. Marked clonal contraction was seen in infection- and vaccine-induced clones late after vaccination.

CD4+ T cell isolation took place after approximately 11 days of culture. Each participant was given two doses of one vaccine (BNT162b2 or mRNA-1273). Here immunoSEQ multiplex PCR was the method, and the copy in TCRdb shows in-frame clones only, minus some. Among around 50,000 clones listed, 55% to 75% were seen once. Looked up from germline, CDR1 is MGHRA and CDR2 is YSYEKL. CDR3 length: 19 amino acids. The V and J ends lost 1 base and 0 bases, in that order; junction bases with no gene match: 12. This clone was seen a handful of times. Its matching antigen is unknown. Here the sequenced sample was CD4+ T cells from PBMCs cultured without peptide, taken after COVID-19 vaccination. V is TRBV4-1 and J is TRBJ2-7; TRBD2 matches 10 bases. This sequence was found in a human donor who received a COVID-19 vaccine. The CDR3 region has the DNA TGCGCCAGCAGCCAAGGGGAATGGCTAGCGGGGGCCCTCTCCTACGAGCAGTACTTC. It is translated as CASSQGEWLAGALSYEQYF.